This T cell receptor (beta chain) was profiled in a study of OX40 agonist ivuxolimab in advanced cancers. Turning to the study itself: Administration of intravenous ivuxolimab to patients occurred every 2 weeks at 0.01 to 10 mg/kg.

Study findings and constraints: More expanded clones were seen, on average, in CD8+ T cells than in CD4+. Near-lowest levels of clonal expansion characterized partial responders at 0.1-3.0 mg/kg.

As regards this clone: The antigen is unknown.

V dropped 3 bases and J dropped 5; count of bases not matched to a gene: 8. CDR3 length equals 16 residues. Germline V gene lookup returns CDR1 LNHDA and CDR2 SQIVND (reference sequence). Clones were read by immunoSEQ multiplex PCR, and TCRdb kept only the in-frame ones, dropping some. The sample contains roughly 53,000 clones, roughly 80% of which appear only once. The clonotype comes from an adult with an advanced solid tumor such as melanoma, head and neck, liver or kidney cancer. Sequenced here: CD4+ or CD8+ T cells sorted from blood, sampled in a trial of the OX40 agonist ivuxolimab. The chain employs TRBV19 and TRBJ1-5, with 9 nucleotides matching TRBD1. The CDR3 DNA sequence: TGTGCCAGTAGTATTTATCTGGGACAGGGATATCAGCCCCAGCATTTT. It codes for CASSIYLGQGYQPQHF.